The 9 T cell receptor beta chains below all came from one sample that was sequenced in a study of T-cell memory formation after mild COVID-19. TCRdb itself ran the 5' RACE reads through MiXCR, one entry per CDR3 protein. This table holds 300,000 to 350,000 distinct CDR3 sequences, just under 20% found once. Sequenced input: PBMCs or a T cell subset sorted from them (not recorded which). The receptors were gathered from a man between 18 and 35 years old who had mild COVID-19 (a few samples of this study predate the infection). Cell type and time point are not known.

This clonotype was observed a few times. This rearrangement joins TRBV6-2 or TRBV6-3 to TRBJ2-2; 8 bases are a match to TRBD2. Germline CDR1 is MNHEY and CDR2 is SVGEGT. This CDR3 region has 15 residues. Trimming at V came to 7 bases and at J to 3 bases, leaving 7 bases not matched to a gene. The CDR3 nucleotides are TGTGCCAGCAAAAAAGCGGGGGAGGACACCGGGGAGCTGTTTTTT. Translated, it gives CASKKAGEDTGELFF.

This chain uses TRBV4-1 with TRBJ2-5; a weak D match, TRBD1 (5 bases). This CDR3 spans 13 amino acids. Trimming cost V 4 bases and J 1 base, with 7 bases left between them. Germline CDR1 is MGHRA and CDR2 is YSYEKL. This CDR3 is CASSLDTQETQYF. The DNA of the CDR3 is TGCGCCAGCAGCCTGGACACCCAAGAGACCCAGTACTTC.

V and J are TRBV12-3 or TRBV12-4 and TRBJ1-3; a weak D match, TRBD1 (6 bases). Trimming took off 5 bases at V and 4 bases at J, with 12 bases between the two ends. This CDR3 region has 14 residues. The CDR3 nucleotides are TGTGCCAGCAGTGGCACAGGGTCAGGAAACACCATATATTTT. This translates into CASSGTGSGNTIYF.

This clonotype showed up just a few times. V gene TRBV12-3 or TRBV12-4 combines with J gene TRBJ2-1; D possibly corresponds to TRBD1 (5 bases). CDR3 length: 12 residues. Deletions cut 4 bases from V and 15 bases from J, with 16 bases between. The CDR3 DNA follows: TGTGCCAGCAGTTCAGGACCCAGGGCACCGTTCTTC. This codes for CASSSGPRAPFF.

This clonotype turned up a few times. The chain combines TRBV4-1 with TRBJ1-2, with D possibly TRBD1 on 6 matching bases. Trimming pared 0 bases from V and 2 bases from J, leaving 7 bases between. Germline loops: CDR1 MGHRA, CDR2 YSYEKL. The CDR3 is 14 residues long. CDR3 sequence (DNA): TGCGCCAGCAGCCAAGATCAGGGGAACTATGGCTACACCTTC. As protein: CASSQDQGNYGYTF.

V and J are TRBV11-2 and TRBJ2-1; 7 bases align to TRBD2. The trim removed 5 bases at V and 2 bases at J, leaving 9 bases unmatched. The CDR3 totals 16 residues. Germline lookup yields CDR1 SGHAT and CDR2 FQNNGV. The CDR3 sequence: CASSGRGGGPYNEQFF. For the CDR3, the DNA is TGTGCCAGCAGCGGGCGCGGGGGAGGCCCCTACAATGAGCAGTTCTTC.

The genes are TRBV6-2 or TRBV6-3 and TRBJ1-6; D may be TRBD1 (6 bases). V shed 6 bases and J shed 10 bases, with 16 bases lying between them. Germline lookup yields CDR1 MNHEY and CDR2 SVGEGT. The CDR3 consists of 14 residues. In DNA, the CDR3 is TGTGCCAGCAGGCTCCGGGACAATAGATCACCCCTCCACTTT. This translates into CASRLRDNRSPLHF.

This clonotype was detected many times. This chain links TRBV7-9 with TRBJ2-7; TRBD1 matches at 7 bases. Trimming removed 5 bases from V and 2 bases from J; junction bases left unmatched: 3. This CDR3 is built from 13 residues. The germline CDR1 and CDR2 sequences are SEHNR and FQNEAQ (reference sequence). CDR3 sequence: CASSRDSPYEQYF. The DNA of the CDR3 is TGTGCCAGCAGCCGGGACAGCCCCTACGAGCAGTACTTC.

The rearrangement links TRBV20-1 to TRBJ2-7, with D possibly TRBD2 on 6 matching bases. Germline V CDR1 and CDR2: DFQATT, SNEGSKA (reference sequence). Trimming pared 6 bases from V and 3 bases from J, leaving 18 bases between. The CDR3 runs 14 residues. Written as DNA, the CDR3 is TGCAGTGCGATGCGGGGTGGGGAGTTCTACGAGCAGTACTTC. Amino acid sequence: CSAMRGGEFYEQYF.